This T cell receptor beta chain was retrieved from a study of cytomegalovirus exposure and HLA in healthy donors. Background on the study: HLA-typed donors contributed some 83 million unique TCRs, which were held in an early data release. Study-wide points: TCR beta sequences reportedly predicted most subjects' HLA-A and HLA-B alleles accurately. Roughly uniform sequencing depth across donors was assumed, possibly incorrectly.

PCR used 60 Vbeta primers and 13 Jbeta primers. Profiled with immunoSEQ multiplex PCR; TCRdb holds only in-frame clones, not every one. This sample has around 200,000 clones, with 60% to 85% found just once. As for this clone: Its antigen is undetermined.

The CDR3 is 12 residues long. With 2 bases removed from V and 7 bases from J, the gap between germline ends came to 8 bases. CDR1 and CDR2 from the germline V gene are MNHNS and SASEGT. This chain joins TRBV6-1 and TRBJ1-2; D not resolved. The sequence derives from a male donor in good health and CMV-seronegative. Sequencing used PBMCs. CDR3 protein: CASSESAGGYTF. The CDR3 DNA reads TGTGCCAGCAGTGAAAGTGCGGGTGGCTACACCTTC.